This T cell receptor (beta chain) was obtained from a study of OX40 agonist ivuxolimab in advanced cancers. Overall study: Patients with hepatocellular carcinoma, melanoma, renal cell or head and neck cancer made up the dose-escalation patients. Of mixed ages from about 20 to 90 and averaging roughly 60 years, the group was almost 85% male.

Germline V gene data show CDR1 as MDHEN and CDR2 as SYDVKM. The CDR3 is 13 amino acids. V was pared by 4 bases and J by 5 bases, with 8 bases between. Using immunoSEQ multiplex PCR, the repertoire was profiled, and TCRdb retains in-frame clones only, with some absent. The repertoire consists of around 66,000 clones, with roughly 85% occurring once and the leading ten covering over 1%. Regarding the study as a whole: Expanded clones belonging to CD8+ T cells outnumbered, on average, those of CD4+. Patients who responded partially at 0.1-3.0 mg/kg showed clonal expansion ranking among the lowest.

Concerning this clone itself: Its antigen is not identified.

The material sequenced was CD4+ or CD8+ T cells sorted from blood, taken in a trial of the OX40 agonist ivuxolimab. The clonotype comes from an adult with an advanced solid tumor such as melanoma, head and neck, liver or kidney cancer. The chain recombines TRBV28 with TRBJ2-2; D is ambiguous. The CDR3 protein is CASSSTATGELFF. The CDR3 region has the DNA TGTGCCAGCAGTTCGACTGCAACCGGGGAGCTGTTTTTT.